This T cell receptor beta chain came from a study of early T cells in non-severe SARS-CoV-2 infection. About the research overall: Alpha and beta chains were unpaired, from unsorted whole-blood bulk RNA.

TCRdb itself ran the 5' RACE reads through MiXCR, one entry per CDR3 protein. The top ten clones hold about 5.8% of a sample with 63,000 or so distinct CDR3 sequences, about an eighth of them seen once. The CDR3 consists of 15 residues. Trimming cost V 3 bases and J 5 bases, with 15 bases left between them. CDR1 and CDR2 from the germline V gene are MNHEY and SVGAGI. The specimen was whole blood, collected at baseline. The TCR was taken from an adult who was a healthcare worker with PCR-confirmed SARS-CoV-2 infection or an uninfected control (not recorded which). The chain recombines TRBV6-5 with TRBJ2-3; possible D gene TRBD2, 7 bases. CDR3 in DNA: TGTGCCAGCAGTTATTTCGCGGGGGCCGGAGATACGCAGTATTTT. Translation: CASSYFAGAGDTQYF.